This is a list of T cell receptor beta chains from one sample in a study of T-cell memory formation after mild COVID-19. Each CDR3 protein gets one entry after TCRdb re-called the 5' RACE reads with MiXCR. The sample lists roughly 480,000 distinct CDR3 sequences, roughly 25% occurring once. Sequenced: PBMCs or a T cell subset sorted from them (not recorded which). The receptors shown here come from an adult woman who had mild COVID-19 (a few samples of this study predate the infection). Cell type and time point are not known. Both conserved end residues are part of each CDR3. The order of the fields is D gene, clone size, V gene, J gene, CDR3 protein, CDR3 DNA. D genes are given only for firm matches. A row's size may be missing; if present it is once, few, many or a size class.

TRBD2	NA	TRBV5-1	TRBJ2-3	CASGLADTDTQYF	TGCGCCAGTGGACTAGCGGATACAGATACGCAGTATTTT
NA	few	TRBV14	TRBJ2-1	CASSQVGRRRSSSYNEQFF	TGTGCCAGCAGCCAAGTGGGCCGAAGAAGGAGTAGCTCCTACAATGAGCAGTTCTTC
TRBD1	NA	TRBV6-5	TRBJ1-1	CASSPTWQGDTEAFF	TGTGCCAGCAGCCCCACATGGCAGGGGGACACTGAAGCTTTCTTT
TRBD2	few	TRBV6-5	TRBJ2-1	CASRARLASYNEQFF	TGTGCCAGCAGGGCTCGACTAGCCTCCTACAATGAGCAGTTCTTC
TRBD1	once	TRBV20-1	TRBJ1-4	CSAFPGTGNEKLFF	TGCAGTGCTTTCCCCGGGACAGGAAATGAAAAACTGTTTTTT
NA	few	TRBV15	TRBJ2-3	CATSRAQAAADTQYF	TGTGCCACCAGCAGAGCGCAGGCAGCCGCAGATACGCAGTATTTT
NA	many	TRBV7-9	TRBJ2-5	CASSRKAVEETQYF	TGTGCCAGCAGCCGGAAGGCGGTCGAAGAGACCCAGTACTTC
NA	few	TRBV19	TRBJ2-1	CASSIWGVREQFF	TGTGCCAGTAGTATCTGGGGAGTCCGCGAGCAGTTCTTC
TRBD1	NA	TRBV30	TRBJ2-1	CAWSPGQGVDEQFF	TGTGCCTGGAGTCCTGGACAGGGGGTAGATGAGCAGTTCTTC
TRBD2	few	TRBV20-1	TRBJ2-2	CSGSSGRSGELFF	TGCAGCGGCTCTAGCGGGAGGTCCGGGGAGCTGTTTTTT
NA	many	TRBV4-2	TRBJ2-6	CASSTRISGANVLTF	TGTGCCAGCAGCACCAGGATATCTGGGGCCAACGTCCTGACTTTC
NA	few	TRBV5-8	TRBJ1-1	CASSLEGRGTEAFF	TGTGCCAGCAGCTTGGAGGGACGGGGTACTGAAGCTTTCTTT
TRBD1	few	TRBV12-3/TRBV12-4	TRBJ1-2	CASSFDRVLGYTF	TGTGCCAGCAGTTTTGACAGGGTACTTGGCTACACCTTC
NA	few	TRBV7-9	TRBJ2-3	CASSEAAYADTQYF	TGTGCCAGCAGCGAGGCAGCTTATGCAGATACGCAGTATTTT
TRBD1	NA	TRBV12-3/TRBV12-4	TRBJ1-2	CASLEAWQGARRSGYTF	TGTGCCAGCCTCGAAGCGTGGCAGGGGGCGCGTCGGAGTGGCTACACCTTC
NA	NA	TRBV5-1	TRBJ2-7	CASRNGARGYEQYF	TGCGCCAGCAGAAACGGGGCCCGGGGCTACGAGCAGTACTTC
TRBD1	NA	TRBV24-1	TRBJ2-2	CATGTGNTGELFF	TGTGCCACGGGGACAGGGAACACCGGGGAGCTGTTTTTT
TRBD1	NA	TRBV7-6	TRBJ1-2	CASSPGQGSFYGYTF	TGTGCCAGCAGCCCCGGACAGGGATCGTTCTATGGCTACACCTTC
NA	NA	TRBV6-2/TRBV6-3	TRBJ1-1	CASSYPTVNTEAFF	TGTGCCAGCAGTTACCCGACAGTGAACACTGAAGCTTTCTTT
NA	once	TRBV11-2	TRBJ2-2	CASSFAQSNTGELFF	TGTGCCAGCAGCTTCGCCCAGTCGAACACCGGGGAGCTGTTTTTT
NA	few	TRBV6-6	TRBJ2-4	CASSYSQRAKNIQYF	TGTGCCAGCAGTTATTCACAGAGAGCCAAAAACATTCAGTACTTC
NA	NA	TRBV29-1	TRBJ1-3	CSVGTGAYSGNTIYF	TGCAGCGTTGGCACGGGGGCCTACTCTGGAAACACCATATATTTT
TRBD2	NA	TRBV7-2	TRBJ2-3	CASSQGLAGAGGTQYF	TGTGCCAGCAGCCAGGGACTAGCCGGGGCCGGGGGTACGCAGTATTTT
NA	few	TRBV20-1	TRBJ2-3	CSARDRTDTQYF	TGCAGTGCTAGGGACCGGACAGATACGCAGTATTTT
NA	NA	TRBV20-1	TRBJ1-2	CSARDPRESNYGYTF	TGCAGTGCTAGAGATCCCCGCGAATCTAACTATGGCTACACCTTC
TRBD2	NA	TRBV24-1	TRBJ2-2	CATSDPGGDTTGELFF	TGTGCCACCAGTGACCCGGGGGGGGACACCACCGGGGAGCTGTTTTTT
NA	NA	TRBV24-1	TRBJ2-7	CATSASTVFDEQYF	TGTGCCACCAGTGCCTCGACAGTGTTCGACGAGCAGTACTTC
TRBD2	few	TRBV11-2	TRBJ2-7	CASSPGGSGRYEQYF	TGTGCCAGCAGCCCCGGAGGTAGCGGGAGATACGAGCAGTACTTC
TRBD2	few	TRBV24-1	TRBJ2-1	CATSDPTSGRGINEQFF	TGTGCCACCAGTGACCCGACTAGCGGTAGAGGAATCAATGAGCAGTTCTTC
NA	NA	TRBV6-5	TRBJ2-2	CASSFLGAGELFF	TGTGCCAGCAGTTTCTTGGGGGCCGGGGAGCTGTTTTTT
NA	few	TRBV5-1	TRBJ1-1	CASSLGFQEAFF	TGCGCCAGCAGCTTGGGTTTCCAGGAAGCTTTCTTT
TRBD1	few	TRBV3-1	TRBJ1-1	CASSPTWSGGTEAFF	TGTGCCAGCAGTCCGACATGGTCAGGGGGCACTGAAGCTTTCTTT
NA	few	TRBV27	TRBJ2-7	CASSFGTPYYEQYF	TGTGCCAGCAGTTTCGGGACACCCTACTACGAGCAGTACTTC
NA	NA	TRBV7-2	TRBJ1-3	CASSLFLPSGNTIYF	TGTGCCAGCAGCTTATTCCTGCCCTCTGGAAACACCATATATTTT
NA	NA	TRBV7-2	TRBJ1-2	CASSLAFGGVDGYTF	TGTGCCAGCAGCTTAGCGTTCGGGGGGGTGGATGGCTACACCTTC
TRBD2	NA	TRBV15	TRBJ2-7	CATSVPAGEEQYF	TGTGCCACCAGCGTCCCAGCGGGAGAAGAGCAGTACTTC
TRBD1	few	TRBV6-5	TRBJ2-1	CASSSGQGWEQFF	TGTGCCAGCAGTTCGGGACAGGGTTGGGAGCAGTTCTTC
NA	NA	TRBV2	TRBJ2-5	CASSPPGTQYF	TGTGCCAGCAGCCCTCCGGGGACCCAGTACTTC
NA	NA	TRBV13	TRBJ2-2	CASSLRRRELFF	TGTGCCAGCAGCTTAAGGAGGCGGGAGCTGTTTTTT
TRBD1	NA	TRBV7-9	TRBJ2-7	CASSLGTGTGGEQYF	TGTGCCAGCAGCTTAGGTACCGGGACAGGGGGCGAGCAGTACTTC
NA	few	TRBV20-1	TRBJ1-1	CSARDLGAPRTEAFF	TGCAGTGCTAGAGATCTCGGGGCCCCCCGCACTGAAGCTTTCTTT
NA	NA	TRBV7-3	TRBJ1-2	CASSSDAGTDYGYTF	TGTGCCAGCAGCTCCGACGCAGGGACGGACTATGGCTACACCTTC
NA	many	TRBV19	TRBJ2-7	CASRAASYEQYF	TGTGCCAGTAGGGCAGCCTCCTACGAGCAGTACTTC
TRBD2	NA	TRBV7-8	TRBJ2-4	CASSLIAGTLDIQYF	TGTGCCAGCAGCTTAATAGCGGGTACACTAGACATTCAGTACTTC
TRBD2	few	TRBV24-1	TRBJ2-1	CATSGLTGTSGGASIEQFF	TGTGCCACCAGTGGCCTCACCGGGACTAGCGGGGGGGCCTCAATTGAGCAGTTCTTC
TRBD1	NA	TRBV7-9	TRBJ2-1	CASEEQGDEQFF	TGTGCCAGCGAGGAACAGGGGGATGAGCAGTTCTTC
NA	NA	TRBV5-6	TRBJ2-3	CASSFGEGDTQYF	TGTGCCAGCAGCTTTGGGGAAGGGGATACGCAGTATTTT
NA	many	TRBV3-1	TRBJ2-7	CASSQGDSHYEQYF	TGTGCCAGCAGCCAAGGGGACTCCCACTACGAGCAGTACTTC
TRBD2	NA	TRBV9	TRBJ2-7	CASSSGGGTEQYF	TGTGCCAGCAGCTCGGGGGGGGGGACCGAGCAGTACTTC
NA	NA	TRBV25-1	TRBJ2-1	CASSESGEGEQFF	TGTGCCAGCAGTGAATCAGGGGAGGGTGAGCAGTTCTTC